This T cell receptor beta chain was sequenced in a study of molecular identifiers for immune sequencing clone quantification. V was cut by 3 bases and J by 5 bases, with 13 bases left in between. This CDR3 is 15 amino acids long. Using its own MiXCR run on the PCR reads, TCRdb lists one record per CDR3 protein. The sample holds around 320,000 distinct CDR3 sequences, roughly a quarter seen once. Sequencing input: naive CD8+ T cells from blood, with Jurkat cell RNA spiked in. This sample's subset: FACS-sorted CD8+CD4-CCR7+CD45RA+ naive T cells. The TCR was taken from a human donor in good health. Some libraries in this study had Jurkat cell RNA spiked in. The rearrangement uses TRBV12-3 or TRBV12-4 and TRBJ2-2, with D perhaps TRBD1 or TRBD2 (5 bases each). The CDR3 reads CASSFRVRETGELFF. The CDR3 nucleotides read TGTGCCAGCAGTTTCCGGGTCAGGGAGACCGGGGAGCTGTTTTTT.